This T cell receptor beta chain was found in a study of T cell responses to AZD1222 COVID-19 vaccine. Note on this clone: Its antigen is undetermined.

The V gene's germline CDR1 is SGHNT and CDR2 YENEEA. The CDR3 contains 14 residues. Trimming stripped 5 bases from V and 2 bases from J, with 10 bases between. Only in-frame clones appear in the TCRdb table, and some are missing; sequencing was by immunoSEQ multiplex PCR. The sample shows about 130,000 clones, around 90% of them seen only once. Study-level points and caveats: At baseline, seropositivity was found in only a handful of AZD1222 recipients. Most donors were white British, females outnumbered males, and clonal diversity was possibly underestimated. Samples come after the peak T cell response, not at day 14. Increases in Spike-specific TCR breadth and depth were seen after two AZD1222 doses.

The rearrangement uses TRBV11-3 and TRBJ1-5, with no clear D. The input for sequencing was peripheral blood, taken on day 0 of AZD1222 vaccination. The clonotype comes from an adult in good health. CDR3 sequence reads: CASSPDGGNQPQHF. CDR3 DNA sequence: TGTGCCAGCAGCCCCGACGGAGGCAATCAGCCCCAGCATTTT.